These T cell receptor beta chains were read from a single sample in a study of regulatory T cells in long-lasting Graves disease. TCRdb redid the calling of the multiplex PCR reads with MiXCR, one entry per CDR3 protein. The sample has hundreds of thousands of distinct CDR3 sequences, more than 20% seen once. The sample consisted of peripheral blood mononuclear cells (PBMCs), taken when the disease was refractory, from a patient treated with antithyroid drugs. The source of these receptors is a female donor with Graves disease. Each CDR3 is given with its conserved first and last residue. The D gene is left open where the match is weak. Clone size appears in some rows only: once, few, many, or a class for an expanded clone.

TRBV30	TRBJ2-7	TRBD1	once	TGTGCCTGGGGACCCCGACAGGGGGTCCTAAGGGAGCAGTACTTC	CAWGPRQGVLREQYF
TRBV6-1	TRBJ1-1	.	few	TGTGCCAGCAGTGAATGGGTACGCTCGAACACTGAAGCTTTCTTT	CASSEWVRSNTEAFF
TRBV5-5	TRBJ1-5	.	.	TGTGCCAGCAGCGTAGACACAGGGAGCAATCAGCCCCAGCATTTT	CASSVDTGSNQPQHF
TRBV28	TRBJ2-5	TRBD2	many	TGTGCCAGCAGTTCCGGGGAGGGACTTTACCAAGAGACCCAGTACTTC	CASSSGEGLYQETQYF
TRBV7-9	TRBJ1-3	.	many	TGTGCCAGCAGTTTAGGTGGAAACACCATATATTTT	CASSLGGNTIYF
TRBV19	TRBJ1-2	.	.	TGTGCCAGTAGACGGGACGGAAAGGATGGCTACACCTTC	CASRRDGKDGYTF
TRBV29-1	TRBJ2-2	TRBD2	.	TGCAGCCCCAGTCTAAGGGAGGGTTCTGGGGAGCTGTTTTTT	CSPSLREGSGELFF
TRBV4-1	TRBJ1-2	.	.	TGCGCCAGCAGCCAAGATGTGGGTTACCTTAACTATGGCTACACCTTC	CASSQDVGYLNYGYTF
TRBV2	TRBJ1-1	.	many	TGTGCCAGCAGGGAAACAAGAAACACTGAAGCTTTCTTT	CASRETRNTEAFF
TRBV12-3/TRBV12-4	TRBJ2-3	TRBD2	.	TGTGCCAGCACCCGACCTACTAGCGGGAGTCGAGATACGCAGTATTTT	CASTRPTSGSRDTQYF
TRBV6-2/TRBV6-3	TRBJ2-7	.	many	TGTGCCAGCAGTTATCGTCCAGGGTCCGACGAGCAGTACTTC	CASSYRPGSDEQYF
TRBV2	TRBJ1-1	.	many	TGTGCCAGCAGTGAAAAGGAGGATCTGAACACTGAAGCTTTCTTT	CASSEKEDLNTEAFF
TRBV29-1	TRBJ2-1	TRBD2	few	TGCAGCGCCGAGACCCAACCGGGACAGCCGACTAGCGGGACTAATTACAATGAGCAGTTCTTC	CSAETQPGQPTSGTNYNEQFF
TRBV7-2	TRBJ2-2	.	many	TGTGCCAGCAGTTTAATAAACACCGGGGAGCTGTTTTTT	CASSLINTGELFF
TRBV10-1	TRBJ2-7	TRBD1	many	TGCGCCAGCACCGGGACAGGGAAGGCCTACGAGCAGTACTTC	CASTGTGKAYEQYF
TRBV19	TRBJ1-1	.	.	TGTGCCAGTAGTAGCAACCAGGGTGGGAACACTGAAGCTTTCTTT	CASSSNQGGNTEAFF
TRBV20-1	TRBJ2-3	.	few	TGCAGTGCTGGGGACGATACGCAGTATTTT	CSAGDDTQYF
TRBV2	TRBJ2-7	.	many	TGTGCCAGCAGTCCCCACGCATACTCCTACGAGCAGTACTTC	CASSPHAYSYEQYF
TRBV3-1	TRBJ1-2	.	.	TGTGCCAGCAGTCCAAGTTATCCCTATGGCTACACCTTC	CASSPSYPYGYTF
TRBV13	TRBJ2-5	.	many	TGTGCCAGCAGCTTATCCCCAAAAAGTGTGGAGACCCAGTACTTC	CASSLSPKSVETQYF
TRBV11-2	TRBJ2-7	TRBD2	many	TGTGCCAGCAGCCCTAGTGGTCTAGCGGGAGGCACTTACCCCCAGACCTACGAGCAGTACTTC	CASSPSGLAGGTYPQTYEQYF
TRBV12-3/TRBV12-4	TRBJ1-6	.	many	TGTGCCAGCACTCCCCAGGGTCCATATTCACCCCTCCACTTT	CASTPQGPYSPLHF
TRBV6-1	TRBJ2-7	.	many	TGTGCCAGCAGACAAGGGGGCTACGAGCAGTACTTC	CASRQGGYEQYF
TRBV5-1	TRBJ1-1	.	many	TGCGCCAGCAGCTTGGACGACACTGAAGCTTTCTTT	CASSLDDTEAFF
TRBV29-1	TRBJ2-7	.	.	TGCAGCGTTGCTTTGGCTTGGAAGCAGTACTTC	CSVALAWKQYF
TRBV5-1	TRBJ2-5	TRBD2	once	TGCGCCAGCAGCTTGGAGGTTAGCGGGAGATCCCAGTACTTC	CASSLEVSGRSQYF
TRBV5-1	TRBJ2-1	.	.	TGCGCCAGCTTGGTGGGCAATGAGCAGTTCTTC	CASLVGNEQFF
TRBV27	TRBJ2-5	.	.	TGTGCCAGCAGTTTATTATCCGGGACGGAGACCCAGTACTTC	CASSLLSGTETQYF
TRBV2	TRBJ1-5	.	many	TGTGCCAGCAGTGAATTCGGGGGGCGCGGCAATCAGCCCCAGCATTTT	CASSEFGGRGNQPQHF
TRBV11-1	TRBJ2-7	TRBD2	few	TGTGCCAGCAGCGACCCTAGCGGGAGGGACGAGCAGTACTTC	CASSDPSGRDEQYF
TRBV10-3	TRBJ2-4	TRBD2	.	TGTGCCATCAGTGAGCCTAGCGGGAGGGGTGGGGCCAAAAACATTCAGTACTTC	CAISEPSGRGGAKNIQYF
TRBV19	TRBJ2-1	TRBD2	.	TGTGCCAGCCGAGCGGGAGGGCCGGGTTACAATGAGCAGTTCTTC	CASRAGGPGYNEQFF
TRBV29-1	TRBJ1-1	.	many	TGCAGCGTTGCCACAGCAAACACTGAAGCTTTCTTT	CSVATANTEAFF
TRBV4-1	TRBJ1-6	TRBD1	.	TGCGCCAGCGGGTCCGGGACAGGGCCGTTGTTTCCCCTCCACTTT	CASGSGTGPLFPLHF
TRBV28	TRBJ2-7	TRBD1	many	TGTGCCAGCAGTTCTACTCTCCCGACAGGGGGCGTTTACGAGCAGTACTTC	CASSSTLPTGGVYEQYF
TRBV29-1	TRBJ2-7	TRBD2	many	TGCAGCGTGCTAGAGCAAGCGGGAGAGGCATACGAGCAGTACTTC	CSVLEQAGEAYEQYF
TRBV7-8	TRBJ2-2	.	few	TGTGCCAGCAGCGTCGGGGGGCCCGGGGAGCTGTTTTTT	CASSVGGPGELFF